These T cell receptor delta chains were read from a single sample in a study of Vδ1+ human thymocytes. TCRdb re-called the multiplex PCR reads through CATT. The sample has 45,000 to 60,000 delta-chain clones; approximately 15% are singletons. Sequencing was performed on Vdelta1+ gamma-delta thymocytes from the thymus. These receptors all come from a boy under three years old who had congenital heart surgery. The CDR3 runs from the conserved cysteine through the conserved F or W. The D gene is left open where the match is weak. The size field is filled for only some rows; it gives once, few, many or a size class.

J	V	size	D	CDR3	DNA
TRDJ1	TRDV1	-	TRDD3	CALGGTREILGDKRAYTDKLIF	TGTGCTCTTGGGGGCACAAGGGAAATACTGGGGGATAAAAGGGCGTACACCGATAAACTCATCTTT
TRDJ1	TRDV1	few	TRDD3	CALLFLYDYWGIPYTDKLIF	TGTGCTCTTCTTTTCCTCTACGACTACTGGGGGATACCCTACACCGATAAACTCATCTTT
TRDJ1	TRDV2	many	TRDD3	CACDTEWWGITYTDKLIF	TGTGCCTGTGACACCGAGTGGTGGGGGATAACCTACACCGATAAACTCATCTTT
TRDJ1	TRDV1	-	TRDD3	CALGDCPPSYTLTGGYADRPYTDKLIF	TGTGCTCTTGGGGACTGCCCACCCTCCTACACCCTTACTGGGGGATACGCGGATCGCCCGTACACCGATAAACTCATCTTT
TRDJ1	TRDV1	-	-	CALGFPVGGRSFGELIF	TGTGCTCTTGGGTTTCCCGTTGGAGGGAGATCGTTTGGGGAGCTCATCTTT
TRDJ1	TRDV1	-	TRDD3	CALGELFASYGYWGSLPRTDKLIF	TGTGCTCTTGGGGAACTATTCGCATCCTACGGGTACTGGGGGTCTCTCCCCCGCACCGATAAACTCATCTTT
TRDJ1	TRDV1	-	TRDD3	CALGEQSGGYEYTDKLIF	TGTGCTCTTGGGGAACAATCTGGGGGATACGAGTACACCGATAAACTCATCTTT
TRDJ1	TRDV2	-	-	CAWGTDKLIF	TGTGCTTGGGGCACCGATAAACTCATCTTT
TRDJ1	TRDV1	few	-	CALGEPVAGEWDKLIF	TGTGCTCTTGGGGAGCCAGTGGCTGGGGAGTGGGATAAACTCATCTTT
TRDJ1	TRDV1	few	TRDD3	CALGELLFIYDWGGYTDKPIF	TGTGCTCTTGGGGAACTCCTATTCATCTACGACTGGGGGGGGTACACCGATAAACCCATCTTT
TRDJ1	TRDV1	few	TRDD3	CALGEPLQLGDTECLTDKLIF	TGTGCTCTTGGGGAACCCCTACAGCTGGGGGATACAGAGTGTCTCACCGATAAACTCATCTTT
TRDJ1	TRDV1	-	TRDD3	CALGDILLYWGMQYTDKLIF	TGTGCTCTTGGGGATATACTTCTGTACTGGGGGATGCAGTACACCGATAAACTCATCTTT
TRDJ1	TRDV1	few	TRDD3	CALGERFLTRTGGLYTDKLIF	TGTGCTCTTGGGGAACGTTTCCTAACCCGTACTGGGGGGCTGTACACCGATAAACTCATCTTT
TRDJ1	TRDV1	-	TRDD3	CALGEGSPPCWGNYTDKLIF	TGTGCTCTTGGGGAAGGTTCCCCACCGTGCTGGGGGAACTACACCGATAAACTCATCTTT
TRDJ1	TRDV1	-	-	CALGGFSGSKLIF	TGTGCTCTTGGGGGCTTTTCGGGGAGTAAACTCATCTTT
TRDJ3	TRDV2	few	TRDD3	CACDPDGLLGDMSSWDTRQMFF	TGTGCCTGTGACCCAGACGGGCTACTGGGGGATATGAGCTCCTGGGACACCCGACAGATGTTTTTC
TRDJ1	TRDV1	-	TRDD3	CALGVMLGGLYTDKLIF	TGTGCTCTTGGGGTGATGCTGGGGGGACTGTACACCGATAAACTCATCTTT
TRDJ1	TRDV1	-	TRDD3	CALGLRFLSGDKRGHKLIF	TGTGCTCTTGGGCTACGATTCCTGTCGGGGGATAAAAGAGGTCATAAACTCATCTTT
TRDJ1	TRDV1	few	TRDD3	CALGELGYWGIPADKLIF	TGTGCTCTTGGGGAACTGGGTTACTGGGGGATACCCGCCGATAAACTCATCTTT
TRDJ1	TRDV1	-	TRDD3	CALGELFPYRTLGANTDKLIF	TGTGCTCTTGGGGAACTATTCCCCTACAGGACACTGGGGGCCAACACCGATAAACTCATCTTT
TRDJ1	TRDV1	-	-	CALGERDHALWDAHKLIF	TGTGCTCTTGGGGAACGGGATCACGCACTATGGGACGCCCATAAACTCATCTTT
TRDJ1	TRDV1	few	TRDD3	CALGEAPPGGLSSDKLIF	TGTGCTCTTGGGGAAGCTCCTCCTGGGGGACTCTCGTCCGATAAACTCATCTTT
TRDJ1	TRDV1	-	-	CALGERLPAVLGHTDKLIF	TGTGCTCTTGGGGAACGACTTCCTGCAGTACTGGGGCACACCGATAAACTCATCTTT
TRDJ1	TRDV1	-	TRDD3	CALGELSSPKGGFLRLLGDTRNKLIF	TGTGCTCTTGGTGAACTATCATCGCCCAAGGGTGGCTTTCTACGATTACTGGGGGATACGCGTAATAAACTCATCTTT
TRDJ1	TRDV1	few	TRDD2	CALGAQLPTMGGNDKLIF	TGTGCTCTTGGGGCTCAGCTTCCTACGATGGGGGGTAACGATAAACTCATCTTT
TRDJ1	TRDV1	-	TRDD3	CALLGNWGNTDKLIF	TGTGCTCTTCTGGGCAACTGGGGGAACACCGATAAACTCATCTTT
TRDJ1	TRDV1	few	TRDD3	CALGERMGWGKYTDKLIF	TGTGCTCTTGGGGAACGGATGGGATGGGGGAAGTACACCGATAAACTCATCTTT
TRDJ1	TRDV1	few	TRDD3	CALGKGGSVLGDLYTDKLIF	TGTGCTCTTGGGAAAGGGGGATCCGTACTGGGGGATTTGTACACCGATAAACTCATCTTT
TRDJ1	TRDV1	few	TRDD3	CALGEVFLPTTGGYAETDKLIF	TGTGCTCTTGGGGAGGTCTTCCTTCCTACTACTGGGGGATACGCTGAGACCGATAAACTCATCTTT
TRDJ2	TRDV1	few	TRDD3	CALGEVGKILSGGSLTAQLFF	TGTGCTCTTGGGGAAGTGGGGAAAATTCTGTCTGGGGGATCTTTGACAGCACAACTCTTCTTT
TRDJ1	TRDV1	few	-	CALGAPTRQTSYTDKLIF	TGTGCTCTTGGGGCACCTACCCGTCAGACTTCGTACACCGATAAACTCATCTTT
TRDJ1	TRDV1	few	-	CALGELGFLLVGGFTDKLIF	TGTGCTCTTGGGGAACTGGGCTTCCTACTTGTTGGGGGATTCACCGATAAACTCATCTTT
TRDJ1	TRDV1	-	-	CALGERTGLYYTDKLIF	TGTGCTCTTGGGGAACGTACTGGGCTATACTACACCGATAAACTCATCTTT
TRDJ1	TRDV1	few	-	CALGELKRKYTDKLIF	TGTGCTCTTGGGGAACTTAAGCGGAAGTACACCGATAAACTCATCTTT
TRDJ1	TRDV2	few	-	CACDTEDPDKLIF	TGTGCCTGTGACACCGAAGATCCCGATAAACTCATCTTT
TRDJ1	TRDV1	few	-	CAALGAGVWTDKLIF	TGTGCCGCTCTTGGGGCCGGGGTTTGGACCGATAAACTCATCTTT
TRDJ1	TRDV1	few	TRDD3	CALGEGYGLTGLGDCRTFPRAKLIF	TGTGCTCTTGGGGAAGGCTATGGCTTAACAGGCCTGGGGGATTGCCGGACTTTCCCCCGCGCAAAACTCATCTTT
TRDJ1	TRDV1	-	TRDD3	CALGALGDNKLIF	TGTGCTCTTGGGGCACTGGGGGATAACAAACTCATCTTT
TRDJ1	TRDV1	few	TRDD2	CALGNPLPWDTDKLIF	TGTGCTCTTGGGAACCCCCTTCCTTGGGACACCGATAAACTCATCTTT
TRDJ1	TRDV1	-	TRDD2	CALGDFTFLQYWHPYTDKLIF	TGTGCTCTTGGGGATTTTACCTTCCTACAGTACTGGCATCCCTACACCGATAAACTCATCTTT
TRDJ1	TRDV1	few	TRDD3	CALGDPGLPKTIASSGGYAPWTDKLIF	TGTGCTCTTGGGGACCCTGGCCTTCCTAAAACAATCGCCTCATCTGGGGGATACGCACCGTGGACCGATAAACTCATCTTT
TRDJ1	TRDV2	few	-	CACDLPMRVLLGTDKLIF	TGTGCCTGTGACCTACCTATGAGGGTACTGCTGGGAACCGATAAACTCATCTTT
TRDJ1	TRDV1	-	TRDD3	CALGDRWIWGITDKLIF	TGTGCTCTTGGGGACCGTTGGATCTGGGGGATCACCGATAAACTCATCTTT
TRDJ1	TRDV1	-	TRDD3	CALGERSLSTGGYTDKLIF	TGTGCTCTTGGGGAACGAAGCCTCTCTACTGGGGGATACACCGATAAACTCATCTTC
TRDJ1	TRDV1	few	-	CALGERVSVGSSTGRKLYTDKLIF	TGTGCTCTTGGGGAACGAGTGTCAGTCGGGAGCAGTACTGGGAGAAAATTGTACACCGATAAACTCATCTTT
TRDJ1	TRDV1	few	TRDD3	CALGELALSKTGGYQYTDKLIF	TGTGCTCTTGGGGAACTCGCCCTATCTAAAACTGGGGGATACCAGTACACCGATAAACTCATCTTT